Listed below are T cell receptor beta chains from one sample, sequenced in a study of cytomegalovirus exposure and HLA in healthy donors. Libraries were prepared by immunoSEQ multiplex PCR; TCRdb keeps only in-frame clonotypes and omits some of them. The repertoire holds about 85,000 clones, with around 74% as singletons. The material sequenced was PBMCs. The source is a boy aged 5 to 17 in good health and CMV-seronegative. Both conserved end residues are part of each CDR3. D genes are given only for firm matches. Only some rows state a clone size, as once, few, many or a class for expanded clones.

length | size | J | D | V | DNA | CDR3
14 | . | TRBJ1-1 | . | TRBV30 | TGTGCCTGGAGTGTATCGTCGGGGTTCACTGAAGCTTTCTTT | CAWSVSSGFTEAFF
15 | . | TRBJ2-3 | TRBD2 | TRBV15 | TGTGCCACCAGCTTAGCGGGAGAACCCCACGATACGCAGTATTTT | CATSLAGEPHDTQYF
16 | . | TRBJ1-6 | . | TRBV4-1 | TGCGCCAGCAGCCTGCGTGGGGGGGACTATAATTCACCCCTCCACTTT | CASSLRGGDYNSPLHF
12 | few | TRBJ2-7 | . | TRBV28 | TGTGCCAGCAGTCAAGGACTGAAGGAGCAGTACTTC | CASSQGLKEQYF
15 | . | TRBJ2-6 | . | TRBV5-4 | TGTGCCAGCAGGCCACAGGCGCCTGGGGCCAACGTCCTGACTTTC | CASRPQAPGANVLTF
17 | . | TRBJ1-4 | . | TRBV5-4 | TGTGCCAGCAGCTTGCGGGTCAGAGGAAGCACTAATGAAAAACTGTTTTTT | CASSLRVRGSTNEKLFF
15 | . | TRBJ1-4 | . | TRBV7-6 | TGTGCCAGCAGCTTAGTGGCAGGGCCTAATGAAAAACTGTTTTTT | CASSLVAGPNEKLFF
16 | . | TRBJ1-6 | . | TRBV7-2 | TGTGCCAGCAGCTTTGGGCCTCGACTATATAATTCACCCCTCCACTTT | CASSFGPRLYNSPLHF
15 | . | TRBJ1-2 | TRBD1 | TRBV7-9 | TGTGCCAGCAGCCAACACCGGGACAGGGAGGATGGCTACACCTTC | CASSQHRDREDGYTF
15 | . | TRBJ2-1 | TRBD2 | TRBV6-1 | TGTGCCAGCCAAGGACGAACTAGCGAGTACAATGAGCAGTTCTTC | CASQGRTSEYNEQFF
13 | once | TRBJ2-2 | . | TRBV18 | TGTGCCAGCTCACCAGGAGTCACCGGGGAGCTGTTTTTT | CASSPGVTGELFF
13 | . | TRBJ2-3 | . | TRBV27 | TGTGCCAGCAGGGACAGTCCCACAGATACGCAGTATTTT | CASRDSPTDTQYF
13 | . | TRBJ2-5 | TRBD1 | TRBV25-1 | TGTGCCAGCAGCCGGGACAGAAAAGAGACCCAGTACTTC | CASSRDRKETQYF
17 | . | TRBJ1-3 | TRBD1 | TRBV4-2 | TGTGCCAGCAGCCAGGTCGGGACAGCCAACTCTGGAAACACCATATATTTT | CASSQVGTANSGNTIYF
15 | . | TRBJ1-5 | . | TRBV19 | TGTGCCAGTAGTATAGTGGAGGGCCCCAATCAGCCCCAGCATTTT | CASSIVEGPNQPQHF
14 | . | TRBJ2-2 | . | TRBV25-1 | TGTGCCAGCAGTGACAGGCTAGCTGGCGGGGAGCTGTTTTTT | CASSDRLAGGELFF
16 | . | TRBJ2-7 | TRBD2 | TRBV9 | TGTGCCAGCAGCGTAGCTTTGACTAGCGGGACCTACGAGCAGTACTTC | CASSVALTSGTYEQYF
16 | once | TRBJ2-7 | TRBD1 | TRBV4-3 | TGCGCCAGCAGCCAAGACTGGGGACAGGGGGCCTACGAGCAGTACTTC | CASSQDWGQGAYEQYF
15 | . | TRBJ1-1 | TRBD1 | TRBV5-1 | TGCGCCAGCAGCTTGGGAGGACAGGGGGCCACTGAAGCTTTCTTT | CASSLGGQGATEAFF
13 | . | TRBJ1-1 | . | TRBV5-1 | TGCGCCAGCAGCTTGGTGCCTGGCAGTGAAGCTTTCTTT | CASSLVPGSEAFF
16 | . | TRBJ2-2 | TRBD2 | TRBV6-1 | TGTGCCAGCAGTGAAATCAAGCGGGACAACACCGGGGAGCTGTTTTTT | CASSEIKRDNTGELFF
16 | once | TRBJ1-5 | . | TRBV4-1 | TGCGCCAGCAGCCAAGTCAGAGACTATAGCAATCAGCCCCAGCATTTT | CASSQVRDYSNQPQHF
13 | . | TRBJ1-2 | . | TRBV28 | TGTGCCAGCACCTATCAGGCTAACTATGGCTACACCTTC | CASTYQANYGYTF
16 | . | TRBJ1-6 | TRBD1 | TRBV2 | TGTGCCAGCAGTACAGAGCCGGGACAGGGGAGTTCACCCCTCCACTTT | CASSTEPGQGSSPLHF
14 | . | TRBJ2-2 | . | TRBV6-5 | TGTGCCAGCAGTTACGCCAGGAACACCGGGGAGCTGTTTTTT | CASSYARNTGELFF
15 | . | TRBJ2-7 | . | TRBV11-2 | TGTGCCAGCAGCTTAAGCGAGGGCGGAGCCGCCGAGCAGTACTTC | CASSLSEGGAAEQYF
16 | . | TRBJ2-1 | TRBD2 | TRBV11-3 | TGTGCCAGCAGCCACCCGTTCGCTAGCGGGAGCAATGAGCAGTTCTTC | CASSHPFASGSNEQFF
13 | . | TRBJ2-3 | TRBD1 | TRBV7-2 | TGTGCCAGCAGCAAAGGACCGGGACAGGGAGAATATTTT | CASSKGPGQGEYF
12 | few | TRBJ1-3 | . | TRBV19 | TGTGCCAGTCATAGAACCGGAAACACCATATATTTT | CASHRTGNTIYF
13 | . | TRBJ1-1 | . | TRBV19 | TGTGCCAGTAGGCTGGGGCTTGGAACTGAAGCTTTCTTT | CASRLGLGTEAFF
13 | . | TRBJ1-1 | . | TRBV27 | TGTGCCAGCAGTAGGACAGCTCGGCCTGAAGCTTTCTTT | CASSRTARPEAFF
15 | . | TRBJ2-6 | . | TRBV5-1 | TGCGCCAGCAGCCCCGGGGGCTCTGGGGCCAACGTCCTGACTTTC | CASSPGGSGANVLTF
19 | . | TRBJ1-3 | TRBD1 | TRBV19 | TGTGCCAGTAGTATAGAAGAAGACAGGGGCAGACACTCTGGAAACACCATATATTTT | CASSIEEDRGRHSGNTIYF
15 | . | TRBJ2-7 | TRBD2 | TRBV2 | TGTGCCAGCAGTGCCGGACTAGCGGGAACTCCCGAGCAGTACTTC | CASSAGLAGTPEQYF
15 | few | TRBJ1-2 | . | TRBV14 | TGTGCCAGCAGCCAAGGGGGGCCCTCGGGGCATGGCTACACCTTC | CASSQGGPSGHGYTF
11 | . | TRBJ2-3 | . | TRBV20-1 | TGCAGTGCGACGGGGACAGATACGCAGTATTTT | CSATGTDTQYF
14 | few | TRBJ1-1 | . | TRBV12-5 | TGTGCTAGTGGTTTGGGGCACCCGAACACTGAAGCTTTCTTT | CASGLGHPNTEAFF
14 | few | TRBJ1-4 | TRBD1 | TRBV29-1 | TGCAGCGCCCTATCCGGGACAGGGAACGAAAAACTGTTTTTT | CSALSGTGNEKLFF
14 | once | TRBJ1-5 | TRBD1 | TRBV7-2 | TGTGCCAGCAGCTTAAAAGGGGGCGATCAGCCCCAGCATTTT | CASSLKGGDQPQHF
17 | . | TRBJ1-4 | . | TRBV4-3 | TGCGCCAGCAGCCAAGAACGGGTTCCTACAACTAATGAAAAACTGTTTTTT | CASSQERVPTTNEKLFF
14 | . | TRBJ2-7 | . | TRBV6-5 | TGTGCCAGCAGTCCCCCCGGCAGGGCCTACGAGCAGTACTTC | CASSPPGRAYEQYF
15 | few | TRBJ1-1 | TRBD1 | TRBV19 | TGTGCCAGTAGTATACGGACAGGGGCGAACACTGAAGCTTTCTTT | CASSIRTGANTEAFF
14 | . | TRBJ2-7 | TRBD2 | TRBV2 | TGTGCCAGCAAGACTAGCGAGACCAGCTACGAGCAGTACTTC | CASKTSETSYEQYF
13 | . | TRBJ2-1 | . | TRBV29-1 | TGCAGCGTTGAACGGAGCTCCTACAATGAGCAGTTCTTC | CSVERSSYNEQFF
14 | . | TRBJ1-1 | . | TRBV27 | TGTGCCAGCAGCCAGGACAGAGCGAACACTGAAGCTTTCTTT | CASSQDRANTEAFF